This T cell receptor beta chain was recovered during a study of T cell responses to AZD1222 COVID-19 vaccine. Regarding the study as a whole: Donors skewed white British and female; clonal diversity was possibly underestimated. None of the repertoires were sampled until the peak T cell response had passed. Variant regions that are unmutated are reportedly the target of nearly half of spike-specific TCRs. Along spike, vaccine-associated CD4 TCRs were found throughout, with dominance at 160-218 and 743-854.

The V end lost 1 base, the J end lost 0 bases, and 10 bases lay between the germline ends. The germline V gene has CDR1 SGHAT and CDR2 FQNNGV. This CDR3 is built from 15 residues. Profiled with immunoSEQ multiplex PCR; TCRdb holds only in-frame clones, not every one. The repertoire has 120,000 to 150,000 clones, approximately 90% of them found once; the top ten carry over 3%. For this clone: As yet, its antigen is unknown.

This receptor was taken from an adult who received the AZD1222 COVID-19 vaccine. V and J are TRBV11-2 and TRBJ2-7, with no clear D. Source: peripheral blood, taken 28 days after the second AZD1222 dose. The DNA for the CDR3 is TGTGCCAGCAGCTTAGGCGGTAGGCTCTCCTACGAGCAGTACTTC. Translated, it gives CASSLGGRLSYEQYF.